This T cell receptor (beta chain) originates from a study of CD8 T cells in Susac syndrome. An amount of RNA that ranged from roughly 0.45 to 1 ug was reverse transcribed with random hexamers. TCRdb ran MiXCR on the immunoSEQ multiplex PCR reads and lists one entry per CDR3 protein. The repertoire holds about 200,000 distinct CDR3 sequences, with 85% to 95% as singletons. V dropped 2 bases and J dropped 5 bases, with 12 bases sitting between them. The CDR3 covers 14 residues. Germline CDR1 is SSHAT and CDR2 is FNYEAQ (reference sequence). The clonotype comes from a human donor in good health. Sequenced: CD4+ T cells from PBMCs. The chain recombines TRBV7-7 with TRBJ1-1; D is undetermined. The CDR3 DNA sequence: TGTGCCAGCAGCTTACATTCCGATGCGACTGAAGCTTTCTTT. Its protein is CASSLHSDATEAFF.